Sequencing of this T cell receptor beta chain was carried out in a study of identical twins. This CDR3 region has 12 residues. V lost 5 bases and J 5 bases, leaving 6 bases between the germline ends. Germline CDR1 reads PRHDT; CDR2 reads FYEKMQ (reference sequence). TCRdb reanalysed the 5' RACE reads using MiXCR and keeps one entry per CDR3 protein. The data contain about 220,000 distinct CDR3 sequences, 6.5% of them seen just once; the ten biggest clones take up about 14%. Separately, the same data were catalogued under a study of T cells expressing NK-cell markers.

The receptor's source is a young woman in good health. Sequenced: CD8+ T cells sorted from blood. The chain recombines TRBV13 with TRBJ2-2, with D unclear. CDR3 sequence reads: CASSQVTGELFF. The CDR3 DNA is TGTGCCAGCAGCCAAGTGACCGGGGAGCTGTTTTTT.